A selection of T cell receptor beta chains follows, all from one sample in a study of T cell repertoires in cytomegalovirus infection. Each CDR3 protein is one row after TCRdb ran MiXCR on the reads. This table has 150,000 to 200,000 distinct CDR3 sequences, 13% to 15% appearing once. The sequencing sample was made of PBMCs. These receptor sequences come from a human donor in good health (CMV status not recorded). Some clones in this sample may be carry-over from other donors' samples. Both conserved end residues are part of each CDR3. Fields, in order: clone size, J gene, V gene, D gene, CDR3 DNA, CDR3 protein. A D gene is named only where the DNA matches it firmly. Clone size, where shown, is once, few, many, or a class for clones that have expanded.

>-|TRBJ2-1|TRBV20-1|TRBD2
TGCAGTGCTAGATCGGGTTGGCTAGCGGGGGGCGAGCAGTTCTTC
CSARSGWLAGGEQFF
>-|TRBJ1-2|TRBV29-1|-
TGCAGCGTTCCCCAAAGACCCTATGGCTACACCTTC
CSVPQRPYGYTF
>few|TRBJ2-5|TRBV4-1|TRBD2
TGCGCCAGCAGCCAGGTGGGGAGGGAACAAGAGACCCAGTACTTC
CASSQVGREQETQYF
>many|TRBJ1-1|TRBV7-2|TRBD1
TGTGCCAGCAGCCGACAGGGCATCACTGAAGCTTTCTTT
CASSRQGITEAFF
>few|TRBJ1-5|TRBV20-1|-
TGCAGTGCTATTTTCGGGGGGACTTTGGGCAATCAGCCCCAGCATTTT
CSAIFGGTLGNQPQHF
>-|TRBJ2-7|TRBV7-3|-
TGTGCCAGCAGAGAAGCAGGGAACTCCTACGAGCAGTACTTC
CASREAGNSYEQYF
>many|TRBJ2-1|TRBV11-2|TRBD2
TGTGCCAGCAGCAACCGGGGTAGCGGGAGTCACAATGAGCAGTTCTTC
CASSNRGSGSHNEQFF
>-|TRBJ1-1|TRBV6-2/TRBV6-3|-
TGTGCCAGCAGTTACTCAGCCAGTAACACTGAAGCTTTCTTT
CASSYSASNTEAFF
>-|TRBJ1-1|TRBV29-1|TRBD1
TGCAGCGTTGTAGGCAGGGGGAGACGGGGCACTGAAGCTTTCTTT
CSVVGRGRRGTEAFF
>many|TRBJ1-2|TRBV7-2|TRBD1
TGTGCCAGCAGCACAGACAGGGGGCCCTATGGCTACACCTTC
CASSTDRGPYGYTF
>-|TRBJ2-4|TRBV2|TRBD2
TGTGCCAGCACCTTACTAGCGGGGGGGCCGAACATTCAGTACTTC
CASTLLAGGPNIQYF
>many|TRBJ2-4|TRBV28|-
TGTGCCAGCAGTCGGATCCGCGGGACTCCGGAGTACTTC
CASSRIRGTPEYF
>few|TRBJ1-1|TRBV28|-
TGTGCCAGCAGTATGAAGTACACTGAAGCTTTCTTT
CASSMKYTEAFF
>few|TRBJ2-2|TRBV7-2|TRBD2
TGTGCCAGCAGCACCCGCGGGACTAGCGGGAGAGGGGAGCTGTTTTTT
CASSTRGTSGRGELFF
>-|TRBJ2-1|TRBV20-1|-
TGCAGTGCCGAGGGGGGACAGTTGAACTCCTACAATGAGCAGTTCTTC
CSAEGGQLNSYNEQFF
>many|TRBJ2-1|TRBV12-3/TRBV12-4|-
TGTGCCAGCAGTCCGCGGATCGAGCAGTTCTTC
CASSPRIEQFF
>-|TRBJ2-2|TRBV10-3|-
TGTGCCATCAGTGAGTCGAATGCGAACACCGGGGAGCTGTTTTTT
CAISESNANTGELFF
>-|TRBJ1-4|TRBV7-9|-
TGTGCCAGCAGCTTAGCGCTCGGGAATGAAAAACTGTTTTTT
CASSLALGNEKLFF
>many|TRBJ1-1|TRBV7-8|-
TGTGCCAGCAGCTATCTGGGGAACACTGAAGCTTTCTTT
CASSYLGNTEAFF
>many|TRBJ1-4|TRBV7-8|-
TGTGCCAGCAGCTTAGACAACACGGCTGGGGTTTTT
CASSLDNTAGVF
>-|TRBJ2-2|TRBV18|-
TGTGCCAGCTCGGGTCCGACGGTGAACACCGGGGAGCTGTTTTTT
CASSGPTVNTGELFF
>few|TRBJ2-7|TRBV14|-
TGTGCCAGCAGCCTGTATTTAGGGCCATACGAGCAGTACTTC
CASSLYLGPYEQYF
>many|TRBJ2-6|TRBV28|-
TGTGCCAGCACCTCTGGGGCCAACGTCCTGACTTTC
CASTSGANVLTF
>-|TRBJ2-1|TRBV18|TRBD2
TGTGCCAGCTCACCACCCCCAGCGGGGACCTACAATGAGCAGTTCTTC
CASSPPPAGTYNEQFF
>few|TRBJ2-1|TRBV10-2|-
TGCGCCAGCAGTGATGGAGGGGGCAGCGATGAGCAGTTCTTC
CASSDGGGSDEQFF
>-|TRBJ2-1|TRBV5-1|-
TGCGCCAGCACCTTGGGGCGGGGCTCAGATGAGCAGTTCTTC
CASTLGRGSDEQFF
>-|TRBJ1-5|TRBV18|-
TGTGCCAGCTCACCACCCGGGACGAGCAATCAGCCCCAGCATTTT
CASSPPGTSNQPQHF
>many|TRBJ1-5|TRBV7-2|-
TGTGCCAGCAGCTTAAGGCGAGGGGTTCAGCCCCAGCATTTT
CASSLRRGVQPQHF
>few|TRBJ2-7|TRBV29-1|TRBD1
TGCAGCGTGAGGAAGGGGGCCAGCTCCTACGAGCAGTACTTC
CSVRKGASSYEQYF
>many|TRBJ2-7|TRBV7-9|-
TGTGCCAGCAGCTTACGCTCTCAGGACTCCTACGAGCAGTACTTC
CASSLRSQDSYEQYF
>many|TRBJ2-1|TRBV24-1|-
TGTGCCACCGGGCCAAGCTCCTACAATGAGCAGTTCTTC
CATGPSSYNEQFF
>many|TRBJ2-3|TRBV7-2|TRBD1
TGTGCCAGCAGCTTAGACAGGGGGTTAACGCAGTATTTT
CASSLDRGLTQYF
>few|TRBJ2-7|TRBV19|TRBD2
TGTGCCAGTAGTGGGACCCAGCGGGGCTCCTACGAGCAGTACTTC
CASSGTQRGSYEQYF
>many|TRBJ2-3|TRBV7-9|TRBD2
TGTGCCAGCTCGGGGAGGGCCAAACTCCCAGATACGCAGTATTTT
CASSGRAKLPDTQYF
>few|TRBJ1-2|TRBV25-1|-
TGTGCCAGCAGTGAGGGAGATCACCCTCCTCGTGGCTACACCTTC
CASSEGDHPPRGYTF
>many|TRBJ2-4|TRBV7-2|-
TGTGCCAGCAGCTCACCCCCGCCAGCCAAAAACATTCAGTACTTC
CASSSPPPAKNIQYF
>few|TRBJ1-4|TRBV29-1|-
TGCAGCGTTGGGTCTAGGGGGAGTAATGAAAAACTGTTTTTT
CSVGSRGSNEKLFF
>many|TRBJ1-2|TRBV18|-
TGTGCCAGCAGTCCGGGACAAAACTATGGCTACACCTTC
CASSPGQNYGYTF
>-|TRBJ1-1|TRBV10-3|-
TGTGCCATCACCTTCGCGCGAGGGGCTAACACTGAAGCTTTCTTT
CAITFARGANTEAFF
>many|TRBJ2-7|TRBV7-2|TRBD1
TGTGCCAGCAGCCTCGACCGGGACAGGGCCTTCTACGAGCAGTACTTC
CASSLDRDRAFYEQYF
>many|TRBJ2-7|TRBV7-8|TRBD1
TGTGCCAGCAGCTTTCCCGGGACAGGGTCCTACGAGCAGTACTTC
CASSFPGTGSYEQYF